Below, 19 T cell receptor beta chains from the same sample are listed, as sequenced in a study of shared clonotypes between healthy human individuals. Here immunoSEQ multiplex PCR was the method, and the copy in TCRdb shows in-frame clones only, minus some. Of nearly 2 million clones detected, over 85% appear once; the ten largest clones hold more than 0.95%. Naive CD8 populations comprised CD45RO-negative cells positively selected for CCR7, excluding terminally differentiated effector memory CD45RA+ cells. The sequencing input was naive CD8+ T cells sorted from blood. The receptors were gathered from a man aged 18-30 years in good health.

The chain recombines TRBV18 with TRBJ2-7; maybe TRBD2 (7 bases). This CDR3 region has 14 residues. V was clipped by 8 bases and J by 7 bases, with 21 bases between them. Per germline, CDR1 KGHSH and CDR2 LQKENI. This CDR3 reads CASPPGGLKREQYF. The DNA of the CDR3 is TGTGCCAGCCCCCCCGGGGGGCTTAAGAGGGAGCAGTACTTC. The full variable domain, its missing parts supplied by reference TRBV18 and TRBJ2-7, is NAGVMQNPRHLVRRRGQEARLRCSPMKGHSHVYWYRQLPEEGLKFMVYLQKENIIDESGMPKERFSAEFPKEGPSILRIQQVVRGDSAAYFCASPPGGLKREQYFGPGTRLTVT.

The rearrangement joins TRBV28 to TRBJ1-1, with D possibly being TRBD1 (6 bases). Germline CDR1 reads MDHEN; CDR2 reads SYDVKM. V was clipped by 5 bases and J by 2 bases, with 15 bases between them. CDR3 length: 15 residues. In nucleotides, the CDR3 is TGTGCCAGCAGTCCCCAGACAGGACTTAACACTGAAGCTTTCTTT. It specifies CASSPQTGLNTEAFF.

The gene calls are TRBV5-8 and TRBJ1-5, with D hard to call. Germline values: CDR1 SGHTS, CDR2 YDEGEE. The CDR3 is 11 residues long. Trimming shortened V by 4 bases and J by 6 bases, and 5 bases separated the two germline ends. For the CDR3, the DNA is TGTGCCAGCAGCGACGGTCAGCCCCAGCATTTT. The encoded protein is CASSDGQPQHF.

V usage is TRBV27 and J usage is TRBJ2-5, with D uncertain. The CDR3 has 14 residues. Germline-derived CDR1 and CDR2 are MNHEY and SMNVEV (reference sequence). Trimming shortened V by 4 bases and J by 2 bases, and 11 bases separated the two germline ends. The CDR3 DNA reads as TGTGCCAGCAGTTCTATTGATTATCAAGAGACCCAGTACTTC. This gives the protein CASSSIDYQETQYF.

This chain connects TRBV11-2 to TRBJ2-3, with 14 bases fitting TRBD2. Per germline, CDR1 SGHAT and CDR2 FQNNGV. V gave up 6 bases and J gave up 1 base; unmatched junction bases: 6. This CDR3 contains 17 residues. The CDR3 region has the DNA TGTGCCAGCAGTGGACTAGCGGGAGGTGAGGGCACAGATACGCAGTATTTT. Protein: CASSGLAGGEGTDTQYF.

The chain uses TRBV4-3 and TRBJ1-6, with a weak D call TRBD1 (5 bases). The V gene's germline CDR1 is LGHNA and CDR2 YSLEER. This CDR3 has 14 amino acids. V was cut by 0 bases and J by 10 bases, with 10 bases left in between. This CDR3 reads CASSQEVGGSPLHF. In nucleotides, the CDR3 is TGCGCCAGCAGCCAAGAAGTGGGGGGATCACCCCTCCACTTT.

This CDR3 is CASSQDQVGALFTDTQYF. CDR3 DNA sequence: TGCGCCAGCAGCCAAGATCAGGTGGGGGCCCTTTTCACAGATACGCAGTATTTT. This chain uses TRBV4-1 with TRBJ2-3; weak D call: TRBD1 (6 bases). Trimming left V 0 bases short and J 2 bases short, with 18 bases between. The CDR3 totals 18 residues. Germline CDR1 and CDR2: MGHRA and YSYEKL.

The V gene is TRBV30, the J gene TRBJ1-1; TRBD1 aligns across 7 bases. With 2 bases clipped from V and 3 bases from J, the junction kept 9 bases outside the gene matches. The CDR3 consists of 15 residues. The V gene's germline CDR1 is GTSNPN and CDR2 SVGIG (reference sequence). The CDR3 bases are TGTGCCTGGAGTACCCCGACAGGGATGGACACTGAAGCTTTCTTT. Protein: CAWSTPTGMDTEAFF.

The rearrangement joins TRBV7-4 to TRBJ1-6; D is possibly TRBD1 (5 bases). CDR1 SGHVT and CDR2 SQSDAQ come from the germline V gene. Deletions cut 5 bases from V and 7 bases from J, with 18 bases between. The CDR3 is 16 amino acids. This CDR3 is CASSNRDPVGNSPLHF. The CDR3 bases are TGTGCCAGCAGCAACCGGGACCCTGTCGGCAATTCACCCCTCCACTTT.

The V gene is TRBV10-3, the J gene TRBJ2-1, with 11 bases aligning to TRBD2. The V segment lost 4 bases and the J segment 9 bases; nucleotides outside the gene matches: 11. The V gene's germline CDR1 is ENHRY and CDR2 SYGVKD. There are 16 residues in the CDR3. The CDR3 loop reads CAISGSLAGDGSEQFF. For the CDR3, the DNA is TGTGCCATCAGTGGGTCACTAGCGGGAGATGGGAGTGAGCAGTTCTTC.

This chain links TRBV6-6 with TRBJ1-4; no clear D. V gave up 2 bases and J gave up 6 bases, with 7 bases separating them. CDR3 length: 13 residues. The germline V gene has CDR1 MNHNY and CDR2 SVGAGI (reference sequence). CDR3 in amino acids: CASSYTGDEKLFF. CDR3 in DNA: TGTGCCAGCAGTTACACGGGAGATGAAAAACTGTTTTTT.

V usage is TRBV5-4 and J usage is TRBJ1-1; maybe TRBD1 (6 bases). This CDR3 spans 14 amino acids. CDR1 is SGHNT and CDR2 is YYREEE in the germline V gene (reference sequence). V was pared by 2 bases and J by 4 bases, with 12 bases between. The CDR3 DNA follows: TGTGCCAGCAGCTTTAAGGGGGGAGGCACTGAAGCTTTCTTT. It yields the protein CASSFKGGGTEAFF.

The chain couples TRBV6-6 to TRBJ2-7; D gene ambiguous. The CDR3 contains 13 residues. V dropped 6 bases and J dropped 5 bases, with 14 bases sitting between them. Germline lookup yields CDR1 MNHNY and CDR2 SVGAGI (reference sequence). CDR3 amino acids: CASRGEFLDEQYF. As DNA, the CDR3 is TGTGCCAGCAGGGGTGAGTTTTTGGACGAGCAGTACTTC.

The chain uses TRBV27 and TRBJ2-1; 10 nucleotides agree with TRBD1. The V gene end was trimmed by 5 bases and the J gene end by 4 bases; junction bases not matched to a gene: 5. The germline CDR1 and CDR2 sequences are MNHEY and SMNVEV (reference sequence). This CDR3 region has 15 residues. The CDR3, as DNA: TGTGCCAGCAGTGCGACAGGGGGCGGGTACAATGAGCAGTTCTTC. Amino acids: CASSATGGGYNEQFF.

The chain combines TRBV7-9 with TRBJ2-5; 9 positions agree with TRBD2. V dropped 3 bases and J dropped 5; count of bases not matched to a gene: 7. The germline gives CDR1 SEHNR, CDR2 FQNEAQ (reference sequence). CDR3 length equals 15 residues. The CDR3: CASSLAGGPWETQYF. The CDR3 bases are TGTGCCAGCAGCTTGGCGGGAGGGCCATGGGAGACCCAGTACTTC.

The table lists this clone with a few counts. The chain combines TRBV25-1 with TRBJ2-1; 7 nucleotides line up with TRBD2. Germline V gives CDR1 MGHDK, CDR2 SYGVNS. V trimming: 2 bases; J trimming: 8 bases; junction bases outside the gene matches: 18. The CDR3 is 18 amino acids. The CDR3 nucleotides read TGTGCCAGCAGTGAAAATCCAGTGGGGCGGGACTACTTCGATGAGCAGTTCTTC. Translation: CASSENPVGRDYFDEQFF.

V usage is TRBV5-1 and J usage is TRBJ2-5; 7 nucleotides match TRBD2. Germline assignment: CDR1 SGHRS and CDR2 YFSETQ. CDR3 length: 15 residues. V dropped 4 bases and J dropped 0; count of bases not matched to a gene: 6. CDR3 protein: CASSPWGGNQETQYF. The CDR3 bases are TGCGCCAGCAGCCCTTGGGGGGGGAACCAAGAGACCCAGTACTTC.

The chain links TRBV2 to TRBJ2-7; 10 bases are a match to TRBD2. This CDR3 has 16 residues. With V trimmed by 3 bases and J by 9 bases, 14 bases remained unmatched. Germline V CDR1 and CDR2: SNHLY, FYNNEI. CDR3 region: CASSEGRSLAGAGQYF. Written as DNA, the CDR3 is TGTGCCAGCAGTGAGGGGAGGTCCCTAGCGGGAGCAGGGCAGTACTTC. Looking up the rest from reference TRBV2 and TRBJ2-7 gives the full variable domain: EPEVTQTPSHQVTQMGQEVILRCVPISNHLYFYWYRQILGQKVEFLVSFYNNEISEKSEIFDDQFSVERPDGSNFTLKIRSTKLEDSAMYFCASSEGRSLAGAGQYFGPGTRLTVT.

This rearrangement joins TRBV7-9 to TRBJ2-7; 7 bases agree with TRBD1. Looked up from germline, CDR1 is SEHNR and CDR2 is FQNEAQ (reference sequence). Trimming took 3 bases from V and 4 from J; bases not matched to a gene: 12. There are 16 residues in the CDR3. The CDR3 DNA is TGTGCCAGCAGCTTGCCTCCCGGGACAGCCCCTTACGAGCAGTACTTC. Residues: CASSLPPGTAPYEQYF.